These T cell receptor beta chains were read from a single sample in a study of T cells in Graves' hyperthyroidism and ophthalmopathy. TCRdb itself ran the multiplex PCR reads through MiXCR, one entry per CDR3 protein. The table includes roughly 720,000 distinct CDR3 sequences, 17% detected once. The sequenced sample was blood. The receptors shown here come from a man between 50 and 59 years old with Graves' hyperthyroidism. Each CDR3 is given with its conserved first and last residue. D genes are given only for firm matches. Size is stated for part of the rows, as once, few or many counts, or as a class when the clone is expanded.

clone_size d_call j_call v_call cdr3_aa
many . TRBJ1-1 TRBV24-1 CATRDRRSEAFF
many . TRBJ2-5 TRBV6-5 CASSYSHGSEETQYF
many . TRBJ1-1 TRBV15 CATSRDWGELNTEAFF
few TRBD1 TRBJ1-4 TRBV27 CASSSTGFNEKLFF
. TRBD1 TRBJ1-2 TRBV7-9 CASSHGTDTYGYTF
. . TRBJ2-1 TRBV6-1 CASRASASYNEQFF
many . TRBJ1-2 TRBV18 CASSPPAGYGYTF
many . TRBJ2-1 TRBV12-3/TRBV12-4 CASSDYVEQFF
few TRBD1 TRBJ2-2 TRBV11-2 CASSSLTGGPTGELFF
. . TRBJ1-6 TRBV10-2 CASSEGVSNSPLHF